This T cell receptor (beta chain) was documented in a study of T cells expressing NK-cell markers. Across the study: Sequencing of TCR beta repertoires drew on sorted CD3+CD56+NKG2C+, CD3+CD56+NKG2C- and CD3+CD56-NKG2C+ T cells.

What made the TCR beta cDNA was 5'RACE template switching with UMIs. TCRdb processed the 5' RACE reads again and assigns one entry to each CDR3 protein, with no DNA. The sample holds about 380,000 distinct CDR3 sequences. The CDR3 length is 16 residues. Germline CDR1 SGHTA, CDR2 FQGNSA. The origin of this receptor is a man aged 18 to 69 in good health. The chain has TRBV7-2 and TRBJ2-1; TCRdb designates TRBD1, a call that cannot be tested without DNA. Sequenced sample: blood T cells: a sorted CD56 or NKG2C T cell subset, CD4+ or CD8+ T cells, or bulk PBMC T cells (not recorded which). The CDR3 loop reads CASSSPQGGSYNEQFF.